This T cell receptor (beta chain) derives from a study of T cells in localized non-small cell lung cancer. Findings and caveats of the study: A median approximately 57 of the top 100 tumor clones appeared in adjacent lung.

CDR1 WNHNN and CDR2 SYGVQD come from the germline V gene (reference sequence). With 6 bases removed from V and 6 bases from J, the gap between germline ends came to 11 bases. This CDR3 spans 13 amino acids. In regard to this clone: Its target is unknown.

Produced via immunoSEQ multiplex PCR; TCRdb's table is partial and in-frame only. The profile shows about 33,000 clones, 75% to 90% of them singletons. This specimen was peripheral blood, taken before any cancer treatment. The rearrangement uses TRBV10-1 and TRBJ2-2; D is perhaps TRBD2 (5 bases). The receptor was derived from a man aged 35-69 years with stage I lung adenocarcinoma. The CDR3 is CASSQQRAGELFF. Written as DNA, the CDR3 is TGCGCCAGCAGCCAACAGAGGGCCGGGGAGCTGTTTTTT.